The next 7 T cell receptor beta chains were all read from a single sample in a study of tumor-infiltrating lymphocytes in primary liver carcinoma. The authors made TCR beta cDNA from 500 ng total RNA with a constant-region primer. Three nested multiplex PCR rounds of slightly modified ARM-PCR generated TCR beta libraries. TRBV1-TRBV30 forward primers and a C-beta reverse primer were used in the first two PCR rounds, which each ran for around 11 cycles. TCRdb re-analysed the multiplex PCR reads in MiXCR, keeping a single row per CDR3 protein. The sample comprises 190,000 or so distinct CDR3 sequences, 65% of which are singletons, and roughly 7% rests with the top ten. Unsorted whole blood supplied the blood RNA, and germline DNA was isolated too. The sample was peripheral blood. The receptors shown here come from a woman aged 55-70 years with primary liver carcinoma and hepatitis B virus infection.

This clonotype occurred many times. This chain joins TRBV6-5 and TRBJ2-5, with D perhaps matching TRBD2 (6 bases). Trimming stripped 5 bases from V and 5 bases from J, with 12 bases between. The length of the CDR3 is 13 residues. CDR1 is MNHEY, CDR2 SVGAGI, per germline. CDR3 in amino acids: CASSQRAGETQYF. DNA of the CDR3: TGTGCCAGCAGTCAGCGGGCAGGGGAGACCCAGTACTTC.

This clonotype has at least ten counts. V gene TRBV11-2 combines with J gene TRBJ1-1; D is possibly TRBD1 (6 bases). The V gene's germline CDR1 is SGHAT and CDR2 FQNNGV. The CDR3 has 15 amino acids. V was shortened by 0 bases and J by 5 bases, with 13 bases between the two germline ends. In DNA form, the CDR3 reads TGTGCCAGCAGCTTAGAACGGGGGGGCGGGACTGAAGCTTTCTTT. It is translated as CASSLERGGGTEAFF. Full variable domain (outside the CDR3, taken from reference TRBV11-2 and TRBJ1-1): EAGVAQSPRYKIIEKRQSVAFWCNPISGHATLYWYQQILGQGPKLLIQFQNNGVVDDSQLPKDRFSAERLKGVDSTLKIQPAKLEDSAVYLCASSLERGGGTEAFFGQGTRLTVV.

Concerning this clonotype itself: Its ends do not fully match the called genes, so a read error is possible. The V and J genes are TRBV30 and TRBJ1-2; D gene uncertain. CDR3 size: 12 residues. The V gene's germline CDR1 is GTSNPN and CDR2 SVGIG (reference sequence). The CDR3 sequence: CAWSVIREGYIF. For the CDR3, the DNA is TGTGCCTGGAGTGTTATTAGGGAGGGCTACATCTTC.

With regard to this clonotype: An end of the junction does not agree with germline; a read error may underlie this. This rearrangement joins TRBV11-2 to TRBJ2-2, with a weak D call TRBD2 (6 bases). The V gene's germline CDR1 is SGHAT and CDR2 FQNNGV. This CDR3 comprises 13 residues. CDR3 in DNA: TGTGCCAGCAGCTTAAGAAGGGGCGGGGAGCTGCCTTTT. Translated, it gives CASSLRRGGELPF.

This clonotype was seen only a few times. The J gene is TRBJ2-1, the V gene TRBV12-3 or TRBV12-4, with 8 bases identical to TRBD2. The length of the CDR3 is 16 residues. The V segment lost 3 bases and the J segment 4 bases; nucleotides outside the gene matches: 8. The CDR3 reads CASSFGSGRSYNEQFF. CDR3 nucleotides: TGTGCCAGCAGTTTCGGAAGCGGGAGATCGTACAATGAGCAGTTCTTC.

Many counts were recorded for this clonotype. The chain is built from TRBV10-3 and TRBJ2-2; 9 nucleotides line up with TRBD2. The CDR3 has 15 amino acids. Germline V CDR1 and CDR2: ENHRY, SYGVKD. V was clipped by 8 bases and J by 7 bases; unmatched bases: 11. The CDR3 region has the DNA TGTGCCATCGGGAATAGCGGGAGAGATTTCGGGGAGCTGTTTTTT. Its translation is CAIGNSGRDFGELFF.

This clonotype was detected ten times or more. The V and J genes are TRBV11-2 and TRBJ2-5; 10 bases fit TRBD2. CDR1 is SGHAT and CDR2 is FQNNGV in the germline V gene. V trimming: 3 bases; J trimming: 10 bases; junction bases outside the gene matches: 8. The CDR3 loop spans 14 amino acids. The CDR3 DNA follows: TGTGCCAGCAGCTTGGCTAGCGGGAGTCGGGGCCAGTACTTC. Translating gives CASSLASGSRGQYF.